Shown below are 22 T cell receptor beta chains from a single sample sequenced in a study of immune cell composition in non-small cell lung cancer. Normal lung was sampled as far from the tumour as possible, at least 3 cm. Here immunoSEQ multiplex PCR was the method, and the copy in TCRdb shows in-frame clones only, minus some. The table lists under 3,000 clones, approximately 80% of them singletons, with 15% to 20% in the top ten. Sequencing was carried out using non-adjacent lung tissue. These receptor sequences come from a human donor with non-small cell lung cancer.

This clone was counted a few times. J is TRBJ1-6 and V is TRBV19; D is ambiguous. Per the germline V gene, CDR1 is LNHDA and CDR2 is SQIVND (reference sequence). This CDR3 comprises 16 residues. Trimming pared 3 bases from V and 9 bases from J, leaving 18 bases between. The CDR3 DNA reads as TGTGCCAGTAGTATGCGTCTGTCGAGACAACCTTCACCCCTCCACTTT. Translating it yields CASSMRLSRQPSPLHF. The full variable domain, in which reference TRBV19 and TRBJ1-6 provide the parts outside the CDR3, is DGGITQSPKYLFRKEGQNVTLSCEQNLNHDAMYWYRQDPGQGLRLIYYSQIVNDFQKGDIAEGYSVSREKKESFPLTVTSAQKNPTAFYLCASSMRLSRQPSPLHFGNGTRLTVT.

V and J are TRBV19 and TRBJ1-2; TRBD1 aligns across 9 bases. The CDR3 runs 13 residues. With V trimmed by 10 bases and J by 1 base, 4 bases remained unmatched. Germline CDR1 LNHDA, CDR2 SQIVND (reference sequence). The CDR3 sequence: CATKTGGNYGYTF. DNA for the CDR3: TGTGCCACCAAGACAGGGGGTAACTATGGCTACACCTTC.

J is TRBJ2-3 and V is TRBV10-3; a weak D match, TRBD2 (5 bases). This CDR3 has 12 amino acids. V lost 6 bases and J 3 bases, leaving 7 bases between the germline ends. Per the germline V gene, CDR1 is ENHRY and CDR2 is SYGVKD. For the CDR3, the DNA is TGTGCCATCAGACGGGAAACAGATACGCAGTATTTT. It yields the protein CAIRRETDTQYF.

The chain is built from TRBV5-1 and TRBJ1-2; perhaps TRBD1 as D (6 bases). Trimming removed 4 bases at V and 2 bases at J, with 12 bases between. The CDR3 contains 14 residues. Germline loops: CDR1 SGHRS, CDR2 YFSETQ. In DNA form, the CDR3 reads TGCGCCAGCAGCCTATATACAGGGAACTATGGCTACACCTTC. Translating gives CASSLYTGNYGYTF.

The CDR3 protein is CASSQDRGPRETQYF. The CDR3, as DNA: TGTGCCAGCAGCCAAGACAGGGGGCCACGGGAGACCCAGTACTTC. The rearrangement links TRBV4-2 to TRBJ2-5, with 8 bases matching TRBD1. V lost 0 bases and J lost 5; bases outside the gene matches: 5. CDR1 is LGHNA, CDR2 YNFKEQ, per germline. The CDR3 has 15 amino acids.

The chain carries TRBV19 and TRBJ2-7, with TRBD1 matching 7 bases. V lost 7 bases and J lost 6; bases outside the gene matches: 9. The CDR3 contains 13 residues. Germline V gives CDR1 LNHDA, CDR2 SQIVND (reference sequence). The CDR3 DNA follows: TGTGCCAGTACCCCGGGACAGTTCGGCGAGCAGTACTTC. Translating gives CASTPGQFGEQYF.

The V gene is TRBV2, the J gene TRBJ1-1, with D unresolved. The germline CDR1 and CDR2 sequences are SNHLY and FYNNEI. V was clipped by 5 bases and J by 12 bases, with 10 bases between them. The CDR3 runs 10 residues. Here the CDR3 DNA reads TGTGCCAGCAGTAACTTACGCCCTTTCTTT. Amino acid sequence: CASSNLRPFF.

The chain employs TRBV5-1 and TRBJ1-4; TRBD1 matches 11 bases. Germline CDR1 is SGHRS and CDR2 is YFSETQ. The junction had 4 bases not matched to a gene; V was cut back by 0 bases and J by 0 bases. The length of the CDR3 is 18 residues. CDR3 nucleotide sequence: TGCGCCAGCAGCTTGGGGACAGGGGGCTTAACAACTAATGAAAAACTGTTTTTT. Translation: CASSLGTGGLTTNEKLFF.

This chain joins TRBV6-5 and TRBJ1-5; 7 nucleotides align to TRBD1. The germline CDR1 and CDR2 sequences are MNHEY and SVGAGI. J was trimmed by 0 bases and V by 8 bases; bases with no gene match: 7. This CDR3 contains 15 residues. The CDR3 protein is CASGKGTDSNQPQHF. In nucleotides, the CDR3 is TGTGCCAGCGGTAAAGGGACAGATAGCAATCAGCCCCAGCATTTT.

CDR3 nucleotide sequence: TGTGCCAGCAGAATACTAGCGGGGGACACCGGGGAGCTGTTTTTT. This gives the protein CASRILAGDTGELFF. V and J are TRBV6-5 and TRBJ2-2; the match to TRBD2 covers 11 bases. The germline V gene encodes CDR1 MNHEY and CDR2 SVGAGI. J gave up 3 bases and V 6 bases, and 3 bases lay outside the gene matches. The CDR3 totals 15 residues.

The chain carries TRBV6-5 and TRBJ1-5; 8 nucleotides match TRBD1. V gave up 6 bases and J gave up 4 bases; unmatched junction bases: 5. Looked up from germline, CDR1 is MNHEY and CDR2 is SVGAGI. The CDR3 has 14 residues. DNA for the CDR3: TGTGCCAGCAGAGGGACAGGCTGGAATCAGCCCCAGCATTTT. This gives the protein CASRGTGWNQPQHF.

The V and J genes are TRBV29-1 and TRBJ2-4, with TRBD2 as a possible D gene (7 bases). CDR3 length: 13 residues. With 7 bases removed from V and 5 bases from J, the gap between germline ends came to 15 bases. In germline, CDR1 is SQVTM, CDR2 ANQGSEA. DNA of the CDR3: TGCAGCGCCGAGGGGGGAGGGGAAAACATTCAGTACTTC. Its translation is CSAEGGGENIQYF.

The chain recombines TRBV6-5 with TRBJ2-7; 11 nucleotides align to TRBD1. The CDR3 has 15 residues. The germline V gene encodes CDR1 MNHEY and CDR2 SVGAGI. The ends lost 4 bases at V and 0 bases at J; junction bases unmatched: 2. In nucleotides, the CDR3 is TGTGCCAGCAGTTCCGGGACAGGGGGCTCCTACGAGCAGTACTTC. Translating it yields CASSSGTGGSYEQYF.

This chain connects TRBV10-2 to TRBJ2-7, with D maybe TRBD1 (5 bases). Trimming removed 4 bases from V and 2 bases from J, with 9 bases in between. Germline lookup yields CDR1 WSHSY and CDR2 SAAADI. This CDR3 is built from 13 residues. The CDR3 protein is CASSAGQTYEQYF. In DNA form, the CDR3 reads TGCGCCAGCAGTGCAGGACAAACCTACGAGCAGTACTTC.

This clone was found a few times. This chain connects TRBV28 to TRBJ2-7; 7 bases map to TRBD1. V trimming: 8 bases; J trimming: 3 bases; junction bases outside the gene matches: 10. The length of the CDR3 is 14 residues. Germline V CDR1 and CDR2: MDHEN, SYDVKM. CDR3 sequence (DNA): TGTGCCAGCGGACTCGGGACAGTCGTCTACGAGCAGTACTTC. Its translation is CASGLGTVVYEQYF. Full variable domain (rest looked up from reference TRBV28 and TRBJ2-7): DVKVTQSSRYLVKRTGEKVFLECVQDMDHENMFWYRQDPGLGLRLIYFSYDVKMKEKGDIPEGYSVSREKKERFSLILESASTNQTSMYLCASGLGTVVYEQYFGPGTRLTVT.

This clone showed up just a few times. The gene calls are TRBV9 and TRBJ2-1, with 9 bases lining up with TRBD1. After removal of 4 bases from V and 1 base from J, the junction contained 6 bases not matched to a gene. Germline V gene sequence: CDR1 SGDLS, CDR2 YYNGEE. The CDR3 extends over 16 amino acids. CDR3 nucleotides: TGTGCCAGCAGCACAGGGGGCGCGACGTCCTACAATGAGCAGTTCTTC. Encoded protein: CASSTGGATSYNEQFF.

The chain employs TRBV10-3 and TRBJ2-1; TRBD2 aligns across 11 bases. Germline loops: CDR1 ENHRY, CDR2 SYGVKD. CDR3 length: 17 residues. Trimming took 4 bases from V and 5 from J; bases not matched to a gene: 10. CDR3: CAISGDSGLAANNEQFF. The CDR3 DNA follows: TGTGCCATCAGTGGAGATTCGGGACTAGCGGCCAACAATGAGCAGTTCTTC.

The DNA of the CDR3 is TGCGCCAGCAGCTTCGGACAGGGGGCCGAGACCCAGTACTTC. Its protein product is CASSFGQGAETQYF. The chain uses TRBV5-1 and TRBJ2-5; 11 bases are a match to TRBD1. Germline loops: CDR1 SGHRS, CDR2 YFSETQ. This CDR3 region has 14 residues. V shed 2 bases and J 5 bases; nucleotides not matched to a gene: 2.

The chain carries TRBV5-1 and TRBJ1-2, with D possibly being TRBD1 (5 bases). The CDR3 covers 14 residues. With 4 bases removed from V and 4 bases from J, the gap between germline ends came to 14 bases. Germline V CDR1 and CDR2: SGHRS, YFSETQ. As DNA, the CDR3 is TGCGCCAGCAGCGTTGACAGCCCAGGCTATGGCTACACCTTC. Its translation: CASSVDSPGYGYTF. The full variable domain, completed using reference TRBV5-1 and TRBJ1-2, is KAGVTQTPRYLIKTRGQQVTLSCSPISGHRSVSWYQQTPGQGLQFLFEYFSETQRNKGNFPGRFSGRQFSNSRSEMNVSTLELGDSALYLCASSVDSPGYGYTFGSGTRLTVV.

The CDR3 spells CASSPTGTLTYEQYF. The CDR3 DNA sequence: TGTGCCAGCAGCCCGACCGGGACTCTCACCTACGAGCAGTACTTC. The chain combines TRBV7-8 with TRBJ2-7; a weak D match, TRBD2 (6 bases). Germline CDR1 is SGHVS and CDR2 is FQNEAQ. CDR3 length equals 15 residues. With 5 bases removed from V and 2 bases from J, the gap between germline ends came to 16 bases.

The chain recombines TRBV7-9 with TRBJ1-1; D gene ambiguous. CDR3 size: 12 residues. Germline loops: CDR1 SEHNR, CDR2 FQNEAQ (reference sequence). Trimming shortened V by 4 bases and J by 3 bases, and 6 bases separated the two germline ends. The CDR3 DNA sequence: TGTGCCAGCAGCTCCCACTACACTGAAGCTTTCTTT. Translating gives CASSSHYTEAFF.

The chain uses TRBV28 and TRBJ2-1, with a weak D call TRBD2 (5 bases). The ends were cut back, 4 bases at V and 5 bases at J, with 15 bases in the middle. The CDR3 runs 15 residues. From germline, CDR1 is MDHEN and CDR2 SYDVKM. CDR3 nucleotides: TGTGCCAGCAGTTCTCTCACGTCAGCGGACAATGAGCAGTTCTTC. It translates to CASSSLTSADNEQFF.